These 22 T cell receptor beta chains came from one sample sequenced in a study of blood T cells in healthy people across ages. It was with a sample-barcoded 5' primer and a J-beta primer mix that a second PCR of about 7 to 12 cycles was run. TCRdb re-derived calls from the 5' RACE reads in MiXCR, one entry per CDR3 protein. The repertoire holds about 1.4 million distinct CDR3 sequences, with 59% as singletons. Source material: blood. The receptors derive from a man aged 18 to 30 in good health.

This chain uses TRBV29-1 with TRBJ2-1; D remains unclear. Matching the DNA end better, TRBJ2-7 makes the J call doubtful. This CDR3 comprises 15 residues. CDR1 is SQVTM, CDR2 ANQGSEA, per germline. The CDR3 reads CSVAGTTSSYNEQYF. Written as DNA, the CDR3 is TGCAGCGTTGCGGGCACCACGAGCTCCTACAATGAGCAGTACTTC.

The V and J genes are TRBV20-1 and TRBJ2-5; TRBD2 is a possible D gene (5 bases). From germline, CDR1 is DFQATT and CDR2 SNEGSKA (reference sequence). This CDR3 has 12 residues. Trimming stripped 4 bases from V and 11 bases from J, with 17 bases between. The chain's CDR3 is CSATRRENEQYF. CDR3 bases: TGCAGTGCTACCCGACGGGAAAATGAGCAGTACTTC.

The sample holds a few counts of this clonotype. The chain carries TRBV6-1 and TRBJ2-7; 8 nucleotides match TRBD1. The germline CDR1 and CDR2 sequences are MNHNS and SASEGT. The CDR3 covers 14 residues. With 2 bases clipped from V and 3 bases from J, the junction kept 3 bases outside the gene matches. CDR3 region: CASSEQGTGYEQYF. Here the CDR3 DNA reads TGTGCCAGCAGTGAACAAGGGACAGGCTACGAGCAGTACTTC.

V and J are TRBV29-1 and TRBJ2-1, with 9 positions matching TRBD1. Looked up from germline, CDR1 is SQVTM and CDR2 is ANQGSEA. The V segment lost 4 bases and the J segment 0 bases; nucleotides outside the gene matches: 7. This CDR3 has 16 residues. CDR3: CSVGDRDISSYNEQFF. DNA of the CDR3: TGCAGCGTTGGGGACAGGGACATCAGCTCCTACAATGAGCAGTTCTTC.

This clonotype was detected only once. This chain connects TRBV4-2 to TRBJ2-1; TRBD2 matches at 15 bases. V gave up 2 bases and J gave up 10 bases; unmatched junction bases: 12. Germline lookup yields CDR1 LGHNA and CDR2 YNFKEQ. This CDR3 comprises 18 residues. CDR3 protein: CASSQPNYWGLAGGEQFF. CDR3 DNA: TGTGCCAGCAGCCAACCAAATTACTGGGGACTAGCGGGAGGAGAGCAGTTCTTC.

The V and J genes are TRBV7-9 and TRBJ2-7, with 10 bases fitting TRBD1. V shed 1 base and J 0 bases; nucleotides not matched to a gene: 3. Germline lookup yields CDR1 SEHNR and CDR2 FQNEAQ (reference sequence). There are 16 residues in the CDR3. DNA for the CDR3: TGTGCCAGCAGCTTAGTGACAGGGGGCATCTCCTACGAGCAGTACTTC. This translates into CASSLVTGGISYEQYF. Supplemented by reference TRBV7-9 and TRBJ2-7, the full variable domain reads DTGVSQNPRHKITKRGQNVTFRCDPISEHNRLYWYRQTLGQGPEFLTYFQNEAQLEKSRLLSDRFSAERPKGSFSTLEIQRTEQGDSAMYLCASSLVTGGISYEQYFGPGTRLTVT.

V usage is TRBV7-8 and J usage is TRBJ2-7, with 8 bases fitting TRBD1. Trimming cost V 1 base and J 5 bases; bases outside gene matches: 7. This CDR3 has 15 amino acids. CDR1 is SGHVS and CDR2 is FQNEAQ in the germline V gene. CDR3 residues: CASSLVQTGVDEQYF. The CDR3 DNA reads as TGTGCCAGCAGCTTAGTCCAGACAGGGGTGGACGAGCAGTACTTC.

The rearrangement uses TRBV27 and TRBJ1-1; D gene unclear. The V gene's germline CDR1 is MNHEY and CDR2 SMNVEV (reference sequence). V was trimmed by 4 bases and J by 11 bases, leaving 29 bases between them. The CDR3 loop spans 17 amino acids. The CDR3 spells CASSSPSRRGLAGWAFF. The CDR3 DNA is TGTGCCAGCAGTTCCCCATCCCGGCGCGGTCTTGCGGGTTGGGCTTTCTTT.

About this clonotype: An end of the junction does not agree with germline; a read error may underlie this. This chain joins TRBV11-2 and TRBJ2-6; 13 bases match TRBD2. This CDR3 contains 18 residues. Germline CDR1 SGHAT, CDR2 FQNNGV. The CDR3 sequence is CASSLTGLAGPGTNVLTF. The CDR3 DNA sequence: TGTGCCAGCAGCTTGACGGGACTAGCGGGACCTGGGACCAACGTCCTGACTTTC. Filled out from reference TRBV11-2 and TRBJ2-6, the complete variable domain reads EAGVAQSPRYKIIEKRQSVAFWCNPISGHATLYWYQQILGQGPKLLIQFQNNGVVDDSQLPKDRFSAERLKGVDSTLKIQPAKLEDSAVYLCASSLTGLAGPGTNVLTFGAGSRLTVL.

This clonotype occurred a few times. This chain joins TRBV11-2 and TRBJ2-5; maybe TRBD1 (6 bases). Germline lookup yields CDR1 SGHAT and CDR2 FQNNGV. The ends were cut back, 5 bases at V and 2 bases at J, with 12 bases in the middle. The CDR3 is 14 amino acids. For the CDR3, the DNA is TGTGCCAGCAGCACATACAGGGATCAAGAGACCCAGTACTTC. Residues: CASSTYRDQETQYF.

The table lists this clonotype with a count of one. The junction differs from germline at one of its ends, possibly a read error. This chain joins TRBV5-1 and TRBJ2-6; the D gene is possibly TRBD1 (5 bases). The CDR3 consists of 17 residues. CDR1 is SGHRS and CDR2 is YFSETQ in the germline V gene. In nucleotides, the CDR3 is TGCGCCAGCAGCTTGGGGATACGTCGCTCTGGGGCCGACGTCCTGACTTTC. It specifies CASSLGIRRSGADVLTF.

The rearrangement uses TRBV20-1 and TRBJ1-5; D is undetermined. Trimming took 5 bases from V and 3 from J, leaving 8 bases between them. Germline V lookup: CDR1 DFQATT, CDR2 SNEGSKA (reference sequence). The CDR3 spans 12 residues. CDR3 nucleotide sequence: TGCAGTGCTCGAAGTTACAATCAGCCCCAGCATTTT. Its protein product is CSARSYNQPQHF.

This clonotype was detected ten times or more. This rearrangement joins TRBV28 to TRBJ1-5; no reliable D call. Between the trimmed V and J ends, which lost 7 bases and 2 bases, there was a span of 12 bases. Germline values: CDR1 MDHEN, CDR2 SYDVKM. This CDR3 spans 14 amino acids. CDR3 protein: CASTPVEGNQPQHF. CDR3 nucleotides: TGTGCCAGCACCCCGGTTGAGGGCAATCAGCCCCAGCATTTT.

The CDR3 region is CASSLPLGQALYGYTF. The CDR3 DNA reads TGTGCCAGCAGCCTCCCACTCGGACAGGCACTCTATGGCTACACCTTC. The V and J genes are TRBV6-2 or TRBV6-3 and TRBJ1-2, with 7 bases aligning to TRBD1. The germline V gene encodes CDR1 MNHEY and CDR2 SVGEGT. There are 16 residues in the CDR3. The trim removed 6 bases at V and 4 bases at J, leaving 14 bases unmatched.

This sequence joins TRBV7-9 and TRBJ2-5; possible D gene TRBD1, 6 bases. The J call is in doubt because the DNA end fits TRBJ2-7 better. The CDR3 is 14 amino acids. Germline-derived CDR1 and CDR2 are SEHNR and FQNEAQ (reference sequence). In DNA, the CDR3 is TGTGCCAGCAGCTTCCCCGGACAGATCAACGAGCAGTACTTC. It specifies CASSFPGQINEQYF.

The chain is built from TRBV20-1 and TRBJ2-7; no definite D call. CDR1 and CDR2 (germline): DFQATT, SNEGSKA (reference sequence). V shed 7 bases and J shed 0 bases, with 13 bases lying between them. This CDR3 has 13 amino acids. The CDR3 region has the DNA TGCAGTGTTAAGGACCGCCCCTCCTACGAGCAGTACTTC. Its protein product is CSVKDRPSYEQYF.

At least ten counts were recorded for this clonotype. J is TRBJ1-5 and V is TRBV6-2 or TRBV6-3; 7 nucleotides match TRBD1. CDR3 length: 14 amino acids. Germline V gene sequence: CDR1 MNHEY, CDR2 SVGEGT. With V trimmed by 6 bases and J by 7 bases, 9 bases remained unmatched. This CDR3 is CASSRQGKGQPQHF. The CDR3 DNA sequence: TGTGCCAGCAGCCGACAGGGAAAGGGGCAGCCCCAGCATTTT.

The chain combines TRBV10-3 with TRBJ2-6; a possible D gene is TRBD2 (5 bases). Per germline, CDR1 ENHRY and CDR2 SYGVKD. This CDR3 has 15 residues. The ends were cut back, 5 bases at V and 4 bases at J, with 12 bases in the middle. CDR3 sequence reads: CAISLDPGGANVLTF. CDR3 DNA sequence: TGTGCCATCAGTCTGGACCCGGGGGGGGCCAACGTCCTGACTTTC.

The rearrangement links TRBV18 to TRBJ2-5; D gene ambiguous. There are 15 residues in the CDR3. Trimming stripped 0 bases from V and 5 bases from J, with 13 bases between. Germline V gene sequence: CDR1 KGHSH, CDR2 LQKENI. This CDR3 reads CASSPPGQAVETQYF. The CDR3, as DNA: TGTGCCAGCTCACCACCGGGTCAGGCTGTGGAGACCCAGTACTTC.

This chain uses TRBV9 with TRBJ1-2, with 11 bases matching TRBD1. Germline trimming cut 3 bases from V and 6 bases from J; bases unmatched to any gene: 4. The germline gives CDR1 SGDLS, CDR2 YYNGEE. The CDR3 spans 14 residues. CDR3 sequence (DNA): TGTGCCAGCAGCGGGGACAGGGGGTTGAATGGCTACACCTTC. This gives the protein CASSGDRGLNGYTF.

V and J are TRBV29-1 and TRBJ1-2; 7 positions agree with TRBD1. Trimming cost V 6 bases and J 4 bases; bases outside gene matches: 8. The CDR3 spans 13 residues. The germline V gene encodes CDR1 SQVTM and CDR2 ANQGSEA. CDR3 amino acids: CSVGTERGYGYTF. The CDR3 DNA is TGCAGCGTGGGGACAGAACGTGGCTATGGCTACACCTTC. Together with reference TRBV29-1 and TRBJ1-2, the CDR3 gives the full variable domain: SAVISQKPSRDICQRGTSLTIQCQVDSQVTMMFWYRQQPGQSLTLIATANQGSEATYESGFVIDKFPISRPNLTFSTLTVSNMSPEDSSIYLCSVGTERGYGYTFGSGTRLTVV.

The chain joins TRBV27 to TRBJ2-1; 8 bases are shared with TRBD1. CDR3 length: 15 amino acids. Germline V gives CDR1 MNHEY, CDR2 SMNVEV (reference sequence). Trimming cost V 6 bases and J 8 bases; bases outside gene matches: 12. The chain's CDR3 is CASRREGQGVDEQFF. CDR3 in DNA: TGTGCCAGCAGAAGAGAAGGACAGGGAGTGGATGAGCAGTTCTTC.